This T cell receptor beta chain was captured by sequencing in a study of Tregs in tolerant kidney transplant recipients. Profiling relied on immunoSEQ multiplex PCR, and the TCRdb table lists in-frame clones only, not all of them. This sample has 90,000 to 130,000 clones, with 90% found just once. Points on this clone: Its specificity is unknown.

Findings of the study overall: Biological reproducibility was not directly addressed in this study.

CDR1 is LNHDA, CDR2 SQIVND, per germline (reference sequence). The CDR3 has 13 residues. The V gene lost 4 bases and the J gene lost 1 base, with 7 bases spanning the gap. The sample was CD4+ T cells from blood, taken before the transplant. The chain is built from TRBV19 and TRBJ1-1, with D maybe TRBD1 (6 bases). This sequence originates from a human donor who received a combined kidney and bone marrow transplant. The DNA for the CDR3 is TGTGCCAGTAGTACGGACAGGAACACTGAAGCTTTCTTT. Translation gives CASSTDRNTEAFF.